This TCR beta chain was documented in a study of blood T cells in healthy people across ages. This CDR3 is built from 15 residues. Germline loops: CDR1 LNHDA, CDR2 SQIVND (reference sequence). V lost 5 bases and J lost 6, with 17 bases in between. Next came a second PCR, run for about 6 to 12 cycles, which used a sample-barcoded 5' primer along with a J-beta primer mix. TCRdb analysed the 5' RACE reads with MiXCR anew, one entry per CDR3 protein. Of 540,000 or so distinct CDR3 sequences in the sample, around 24% were seen once. The sample was also linked to a second study, of T cells of mothers and their children.

Sequenced material: blood. The gene calls are TRBV19 and TRBJ2-1; D might be TRBD2 (6 bases). The source of this sequence is a boy aged 5 to 17 in good health. Here the CDR3 reads CASSRSGHRGNEQFF. The CDR3 DNA is TGTGCCAGTAGTCGTAGCGGTCACCGAGGCAATGAGCAGTTCTTC.